The present T cell receptor (beta chain) was sequenced within a study of T cell repertoires in cytomegalovirus infection. Study-level information: Matching HLA type and CMV infection were both indicated by public TCR beta signatures.

TCRdb reprocessed the reads with MiXCR, giving one entry per CDR3 protein. The sample lists about 47,000 distinct CDR3 sequences, roughly 18% seen once, with 50% to 65% in the top ten. The germline V gene has CDR1 SEHNR and CDR2 FQNEAQ (reference sequence). Trimming at V came to 1 base and at J to 7 bases, leaving 7 bases not matched to a gene. The CDR3 consists of 16 residues. This clonotype was recorded at least ten times. Its specificity is not known. Sequenced here: CD8+ T cells from cultured PBMCs, sampled from culture after CMV antigen stimulation. The chain employs TRBV7-9 and TRBJ1-6; 7 nucleotides agree with TRBD1. The receptor was isolated from a human donor in good health (CMV status not recorded). Some clones in this sample may be carry-over from other donors' samples. The CDR3 protein is CASSLGGTGVNSPLHF. The CDR3, as DNA: TGTGCCAGCAGCTTAGGAGGTACAGGGGTGAATTCACCCCTCCACTTT.